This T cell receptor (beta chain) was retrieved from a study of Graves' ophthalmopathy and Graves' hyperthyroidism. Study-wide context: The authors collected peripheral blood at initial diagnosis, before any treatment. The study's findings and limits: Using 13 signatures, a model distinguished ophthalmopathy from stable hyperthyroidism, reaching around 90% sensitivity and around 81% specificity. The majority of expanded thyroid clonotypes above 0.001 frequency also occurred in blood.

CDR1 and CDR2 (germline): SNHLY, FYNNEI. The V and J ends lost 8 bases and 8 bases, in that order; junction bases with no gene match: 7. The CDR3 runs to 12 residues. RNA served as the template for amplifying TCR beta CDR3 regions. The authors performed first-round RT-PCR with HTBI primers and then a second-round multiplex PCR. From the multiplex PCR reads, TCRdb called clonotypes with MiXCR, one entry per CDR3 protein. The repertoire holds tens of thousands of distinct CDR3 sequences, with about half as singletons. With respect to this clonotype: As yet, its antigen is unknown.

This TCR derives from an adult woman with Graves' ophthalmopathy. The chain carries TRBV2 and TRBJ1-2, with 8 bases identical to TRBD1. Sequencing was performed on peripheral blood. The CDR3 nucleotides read TGTGCCAGCTCGGACAGGGAAGGGGGCTACACCTTC. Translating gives CASSDREGGYTF.